This T cell receptor (beta chain) was observed in a study of cytomegalovirus exposure and HLA in healthy donors. This CDR3 has 13 residues. Per germline, CDR1 SGHVS and CDR2 FNYEAQ. The ends lost 5 bases at V and 4 bases at J; junction bases unmatched: 3. The study's findings and limits: Listed as cytomegalovirus-associated were approximately 160 TCR beta chains. Presence/absence analyses assumed roughly uniform sequencing depth across donors.

Details on this clone: What it binds is not known.

Amplification used 60 Vbeta primers and 13 Jbeta primers. Measured with immunoSEQ multiplex PCR; TCRdb has only the in-frame clones, and not every one. The profile shows 150,000 to 200,000 clones, roughly 80% of them singletons. This sequence originates from a man in his fifties or sixties in good health and CMV-seronegative. Sequenced input: PBMCs. The chain employs TRBV7-6 and TRBJ1-1; 8 nucleotides agree with TRBD1. The CDR3 loop is CASSRGQGTEAFF. DNA for the CDR3: TGTGCCAGCAGCCGCGGACAGGGCACTGAAGCTTTCTTT.